These T cell receptor beta chains were read from a single sample in a study of Ad26.COV2.S vaccination and SARS-CoV-2 variants. Data came from immunoSEQ multiplex PCR; TCRdb stores just in-frame clones and leaves some out. This table has approximately 300,000 clones, about 85% appearing once. Sequenced here: peripheral blood, sampled in a trial of Ad26.COV2.S vaccine versus placebo. The receptors were sampled from a person aged 18-65 years who received the Ad26.COV2.S COVID-19 vaccine or a placebo. Both conserved end residues are trimmed from each CDR3. A D gene is named only where the DNA matches it firmly. Some rows have no size entry. The others give once, few or many, or a class for an expanded clone.

>TRBJ1-3|TRBD1|once|TRBV18
ASSPTTPDRGTTIY
>TRBJ1-1|-|-|TRBV5-6
ASSLDGWSRAGTEAF
>TRBJ1-2|-|once|TRBV19
ASQQGRDYGYT
>TRBJ1-2|TRBD1|-|TRBV10-3
AIGGGSYYGYT
>TRBJ1-3|-|-|TRBV30
AWGDNSGNTIY
>TRBJ1-1|-|-|TRBV11-3
ASSLGLRAALGTEAF
>TRBJ2-3|TRBD2|-|TRBV24-1
ATRGGGPGTQY
>TRBJ1-3|TRBD1|-|TRBV5-1
ASSFHGYDPDRGYKVGGNTIY
>TRBJ1-4|TRBD1|-|TRBV7-9
ASSLGQGRLFEKLF
>TRBJ1-1|-|-|TRBV5-1
ASSSTTPLNTEAF
>TRBJ2-1|TRBD1|-|TRBV19
ASRTMDRGANEQF
>TRBJ1-1|-|many|TRBV5-1
ASSSGGGMNTEAF
>TRBJ2-1|-|-|TRBV3-1/TRBV3-2
ASSHPVSFNEQF
>TRBJ2-7|TRBD1|-|TRBV6-5
ASISRRQGSRQY
>TRBJ1-2|-|-|TRBV28
ASSSGPPNYGYT
>TRBJ1-4|-|-|TRBV19
ASNRGRSGEKLF
>TRBJ1-2|-|-|TRBV9
ASSVSGQVPGYT
>TRBJ1-2|TRBD1|-|TRBV27
ASSYTGGGDGYT
>TRBJ1-1|-|-|TRBV27
ASSMTAMNTEAF
>TRBJ2-3|TRBD2|-|TRBV11-2
ASRSIAGGPRDTQY
>TRBJ1-2|-|-|TRBV28
ASSSVQGYYGYT
>TRBJ2-1|-|once|TRBV7-6
ASGNSYNEQF
>TRBJ2-7|TRBD1|-|TRBV5-4
ASSPRGGQGSYEQY
>TRBJ2-1|-|-|TRBV27
ASSFGPGREPYNEQF
>TRBJ2-4|-|-|TRBV6-6
ASSHRQQAKNIQY
>TRBJ2-3|-|few|TRBV2
ASSEQGNTQY
>TRBJ1-2|-|-|TRBV19
ASRLNNYGYT
>TRBJ1-6|-|-|TRBV5-4
ASSSGRGSYNSPLH
>TRBJ1-2|TRBD1|once|TRBV25-1
ASSDPGQGINYGYT